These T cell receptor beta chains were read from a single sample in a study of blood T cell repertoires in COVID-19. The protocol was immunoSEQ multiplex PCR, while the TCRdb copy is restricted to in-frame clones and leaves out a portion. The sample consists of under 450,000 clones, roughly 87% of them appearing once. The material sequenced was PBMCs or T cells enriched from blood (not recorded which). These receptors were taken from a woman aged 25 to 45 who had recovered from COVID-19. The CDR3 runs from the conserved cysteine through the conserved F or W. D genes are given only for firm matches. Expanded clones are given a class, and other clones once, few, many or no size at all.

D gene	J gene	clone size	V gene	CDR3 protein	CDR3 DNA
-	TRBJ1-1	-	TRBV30	CAWSVGGVRAFF	TGTGCCTGGAGTGTGGGGGGGGTGAGGGCTTTCTTT
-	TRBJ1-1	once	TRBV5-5	CASSPLWNTEAFF	TGTGCCAGCAGCCCGTTATGGAACACTGAAGCTTTCTTT
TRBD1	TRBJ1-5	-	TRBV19	CASSGDRDQPQHF	TGTGCCAGCAGCGGGGACAGGGATCAGCCCCAGCATTTT
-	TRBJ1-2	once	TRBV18	CASSADSHGYTF	TGTGCCAGCTCAGCGGACAGTCATGGCTACACCTTC
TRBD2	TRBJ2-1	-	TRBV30	CAWRERGKYNEQFF	TGTGCCTGGAGAGAGCGGGGGAAATACAATGAGCAGTTCTTC
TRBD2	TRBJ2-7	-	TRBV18	CASSPAGGNYEQYF	TGTGCCAGCTCACCAGCGGGAGGGAACTACGAGCAGTACTTC
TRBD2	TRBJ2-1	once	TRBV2	CASRGTIYNEQFF	TGTGCCAGCAGGGGGACTATATACAATGAGCAGTTCTTC
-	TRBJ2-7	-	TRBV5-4	CASSLWQAGNYEQYF	TGTGCCAGCAGCTTGTGGCAAGCAGGTAACTACGAGCAGTACTTC
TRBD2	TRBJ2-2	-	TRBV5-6	CASSFSGEGTSYSGELFF	TGTGCCAGCAGCTTTTCAGGAGAGGGGACTAGTTATTCCGGGGAGCTGTTTTTT
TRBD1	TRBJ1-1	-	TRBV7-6	CASSQRTGAATEAFF	TGTGCCAGCAGCCAAAGGACAGGGGCGGCCACTGAAGCTTTCTTT
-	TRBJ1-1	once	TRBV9	CASSVGRGAGTEAFF	TGTGCCAGCAGCGTAGGCAGGGGCGCGGGCACTGAAGCTTTCTTT
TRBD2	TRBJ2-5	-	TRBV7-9	CASSSTSGRIWETQYF	TGTGCCAGCAGCTCGACTAGCGGGAGGATTTGGGAGACCCAGTACTTC
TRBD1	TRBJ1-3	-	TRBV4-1	CASSQDRDRDYTIYF	TGCGCCAGCAGCCAAGATCGGGACAGGGACTACACCATATATTTT
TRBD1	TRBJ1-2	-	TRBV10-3	CAISSGGANYGYTF	TGTGCCATCAGTTCAGGGGGCGCTAACTATGGCTACACCTTC
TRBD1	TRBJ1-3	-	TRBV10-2	CASSLRDRGNTIYF	TGCGCCAGCAGCCTCCGGGACAGAGGAAACACCATATATTTT
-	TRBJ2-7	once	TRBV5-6	CASSPSTGEQYF	TGTGCCAGCAGCCCTTCTACGGGCGAGCAGTACTTC
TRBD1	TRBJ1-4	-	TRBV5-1	CASSSGQVGEKLFF	TGCGCCAGCAGCTCCGGACAGGTGGGCGAAAAACTGTTTTTT
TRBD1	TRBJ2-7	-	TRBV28	CASDRGRYEQYF	TGTGCCAGTGACAGGGGGCGGTACGAGCAGTACTTC
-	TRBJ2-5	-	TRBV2	CASSDPRGDRGSMETQYF	TGTGCCAGCAGTGACCCCCGGGGAGACCGCGGTTCTATGGAGACCCAGTACTTC
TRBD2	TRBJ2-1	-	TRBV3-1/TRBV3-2	CASSHGTSDNEQFF	TGTGCCAGCAGCCACGGGACTAGCGACAATGAGCAGTTCTTC